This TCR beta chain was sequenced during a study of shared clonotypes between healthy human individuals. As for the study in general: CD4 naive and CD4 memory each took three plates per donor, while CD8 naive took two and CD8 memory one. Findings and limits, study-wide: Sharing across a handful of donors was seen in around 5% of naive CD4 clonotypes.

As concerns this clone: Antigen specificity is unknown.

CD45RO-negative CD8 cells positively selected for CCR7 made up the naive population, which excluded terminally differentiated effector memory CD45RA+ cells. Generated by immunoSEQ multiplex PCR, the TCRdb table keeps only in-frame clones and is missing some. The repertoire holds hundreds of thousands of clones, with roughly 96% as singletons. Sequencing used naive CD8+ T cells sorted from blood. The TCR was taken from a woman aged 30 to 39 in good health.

The CDR3 DNA sequence: TGTGCCAGCAGCCGGCAGGGTTCTAGCAATCAGCCCCAGCATTTT. This translates into CASSRQGSSNQPQHF. The chain couples TRBV7-9 to TRBJ1-5, with D possibly being TRBD1 (5 bases). CDR1 and CDR2 (germline): SEHNR, FQNEAQ (reference sequence). The CDR3 runs to 15 residues. V lost 5 bases and J lost 0, with 11 bases in between.